Following are 21 T cell receptor beta chains from one sample sequenced in a study of cytomegalovirus exposure and HLA in healthy donors. In the PCR, 60 Vbeta and 13 Jbeta primers were used. The protocol was immunoSEQ multiplex PCR, while the TCRdb copy is restricted to in-frame clones and leaves out a portion. The sample yields around 95,000 clones, about 83% seen once. Sequencing was performed on PBMCs. These receptors all stem from a female donor in good health and CMV-seropositive.

The chain joins TRBV29-1 to TRBJ2-1; TRBD2 matches at 8 bases. Trimming at V came to 7 bases and at J to 8 bases, leaving 19 bases not matched to a gene. Germline-derived CDR1 and CDR2 are SQVTM and ANQGSEA. The CDR3 is 16 residues long. CDR3: CSATRGPGLGLDEQFF. The CDR3 nucleotides are TGCAGCGCTACCCGGGGTCCGGGACTAGGTTTGGATGAGCAGTTCTTC.

The chain links TRBV30 to TRBJ1-3; no definite D call. V was trimmed by 2 bases and J by 6 bases, leaving 11 bases between them. The CDR3 loop spans 13 amino acids. The germline gives CDR1 GTSNPN, CDR2 SVGIG (reference sequence). CDR3 in amino acids: CAWSRRMSNTIYF. The CDR3 DNA sequence: TGTGCCTGGAGTAGGCGGATGTCAAACACCATATATTTT. Supplemented by reference TRBV30 and TRBJ1-3, the full variable domain reads SQTIHQWPATLVQPVGSPLSLECTVEGTSNPNLYWYRQAAGRGLQLLFYSVGIGQISSEVPQNLSASRPQDRQFILSSKKLLLSDSGFYLCAWSRRMSNTIYFGEGSWLTVV.

The chain has TRBV19 and TRBJ1-3; D ambiguous. Germline V gives CDR1 LNHDA, CDR2 SQIVND (reference sequence). The CDR3 extends over 15 amino acids. Between the trimmed V and J ends, which lost 3 bases and 0 bases, there was a span of 9 bases. The CDR3 sequence: CASSIHSGSGNTIYF. The CDR3 nucleotides read TGTGCCAGTAGTATTCATAGCGGCTCTGGAAACACCATATATTTT.

V usage is TRBV2 and J usage is TRBJ1-1; D not certain. Germline loops: CDR1 SNHLY, CDR2 FYNNEI. Trimming cost V 8 bases and J 7 bases, with 8 bases left between them. This CDR3 contains 10 residues. CDR3 loop: CASRGGEAFF. In nucleotides, the CDR3 is TGTGCCAGCCGGGGTGGTGAAGCTTTCTTT.

The J gene is TRBJ2-7, the V gene TRBV6-4; 10 nucleotides align to TRBD2. V lost 0 bases and J lost 4; bases outside the gene matches: 18. Germline V gene sequence: CDR1 MRHNA, CDR2 SNTAGT. The CDR3 consists of 20 residues. CDR3 bases: TGTGCCAGCAGTGACTCGATATCCACCTTCCTAGCGGGAGTTTCTTACGAGCAGTACTTC. Protein sequence: CASSDSISTFLAGVSYEQYF.

In DNA form, the CDR3 reads TGTGCTAGTGGTTCCCGGACAGGGTCGGACACTGAAGCTTTCTTT. This sequence encodes CASGSRTGSDTEAFF. The gene calls are TRBV12-5 and TRBJ1-1, with 8 bases identical to TRBD1. Trimming took 4 bases from V and 3 from J; bases not matched to a gene: 7. This CDR3 contains 15 residues. Germline V gives CDR1 LGHNT, CDR2 FRNRAP.

This clone appeared once. The chain is built from TRBV15 and TRBJ1-5, with D perhaps TRBD1 (5 bases). Germline V gives CDR1 LNHNV, CDR2 YYDKDF (reference sequence). The CDR3 has 14 residues. The V end was cut by 4 bases, the J end by 5 bases, with 12 bases between. CDR3 in DNA: TGTGCCACCAGCACTGGGGGAGGGTATCAGCCCCAGCATTTT. Protein: CATSTGGGYQPQHF.

The chain uses TRBV7-2 and TRBJ2-5; 12 bases are shared with TRBD1. Unmatched junction bases numbered 4, after V lost 5 bases and J lost 3 bases. CDR3 length equals 15 residues. Per the germline V gene, CDR1 is SGHTA and CDR2 is FQGNSA. The CDR3, as DNA: TGTGCCAGCAGCCCTGGGACAGGGGGCGAAGAGACCCAGTACTTC. Translated, it gives CASSPGTGGEETQYF.

The J gene is TRBJ1-1, the V gene TRBV6-5; D gene unclear. The germline CDR1 and CDR2 sequences are MNHEY and SVGAGI. V was pared by 6 bases and J by 3 bases, with 14 bases between. The CDR3 is 14 amino acids. The CDR3 coding sequence is TGTGCCAGCAGCCCGGGGAGGGCGGACACTGAAGCTTTCTTT. Its translation is CASSPGRADTEAFF.

The chain links TRBV5-1 to TRBJ2-3; 13 nucleotides match TRBD2. This CDR3 contains 15 residues. J lost 5 bases, V lost 4 bases, and 4 bases had no gene match. CDR1 SGHRS and CDR2 YFSETQ come from the germline V gene. CDR3 nucleotide sequence: TGCGCCAGCAGCAGGACTAGCGGGAGTGTAGATACGCAGTATTTT. It specifies CASSRTSGSVDTQYF.

Only one count was recorded for this clone. The V call is TRBV13, the J call TRBJ2-1, with D possibly being TRBD1 (6 bases). V was clipped by 5 bases and J by 5 bases, with 16 bases between them. The CDR3 sequence is 15 residues long. Germline CDR1 is PRHDT and CDR2 is FYEKMQ (reference sequence). The CDR3 DNA reads as TGTGCCAGCAGCGACCCGGGACAAATAAACAATGAGCAGTTCTTC. It is translated as CASSDPGQINNEQFF.

Note on this clone: The same CDR3 arises from other DNA sequences in this sample as well. The chain carries TRBV27 and TRBJ2-7, with 11 positions matching TRBD1. V was pared by 5 bases and J by 3 bases, with 3 bases of the junction left unmatched. CDR3 size: 14 residues. Looked up from germline, CDR1 is MNHEY and CDR2 is SMNVEV (reference sequence). The CDR3 sequence is CASSPGTGGYEQYF. DNA of the CDR3: TGTGCCAGCAGTCCCGGGACAGGGGGCTACGAGCAGTACTTC.

This chain joins TRBV30 and TRBJ2-5; unclear D gene. The CDR3 is 12 residues long. Looked up from germline, CDR1 is GTSNPN and CDR2 is SVGIG (reference sequence). V gave up 0 bases and J gave up 4 bases, with 6 bases separating them. CDR3: CAWSVSGETQYF. The CDR3 DNA sequence: TGTGCCTGGAGTGTGTCAGGAGAGACCCAGTACTTC.

The V and J genes are TRBV7-9 and TRBJ2-7, with 8 bases fitting TRBD1. Germline-derived CDR1 and CDR2 are SEHNR and FQNEAQ (reference sequence). The CDR3 extends over 14 amino acids. Trimming removed 5 bases from V and 0 bases from J; junction bases left unmatched: 3. CDR3 amino acids: CASSRGQASYEQYF. As DNA, the CDR3 is TGTGCCAGCAGCCGGGGACAGGCCTCCTACGAGCAGTACTTC.

The CDR3 loop is CASRIGLAGINEQFF. The DNA for the CDR3 is TGCGCCAGCAGGATCGGACTAGCGGGGATCAATGAGCAGTTCTTC. The gene calls are TRBV5-1 and TRBJ2-1, with 12 bases matching TRBD2. This CDR3 has 15 amino acids. V lost 5 bases and J lost 6; bases outside the gene matches: 6. Germline-derived CDR1 and CDR2 are SGHRS and YFSETQ.

V gene TRBV6-6 combines with J gene TRBJ2-5; 9 bases align to TRBD2. CDR1 and CDR2 from the germline V gene are MNHNY and SVGAGI (reference sequence). J gave up 3 bases and V 2 bases, and 1 base lay outside the gene matches. The CDR3 extends over 14 amino acids. The chain's CDR3 is CASSYGTSKETQYF. The CDR3 DNA follows: TGTGCCAGCAGTTACGGGACTAGCAAAGAGACCCAGTACTTC.

The chain joins TRBV28 to TRBJ1-5; 10 bases align to TRBD1. Germline CDR1 reads MDHEN; CDR2 reads SYDVKM. The CDR3 has 18 residues. The junction had 13 bases not matched to a gene; V was cut back by 8 bases and J by 0 bases. The CDR3 here is CASLSGTGAAYSNQPQHF. The CDR3 coding sequence is TGTGCCAGCCTTAGCGGGACAGGGGCTGCCTATAGCAATCAGCCCCAGCATTTT.

This chain connects TRBV28 to TRBJ1-4; D perhaps matches TRBD1 (6 bases). The germline V gene has CDR1 MDHEN and CDR2 SYDVKM. CDR3 length: 16 residues. Trimming removed 5 bases from V and 5 bases from J, with 18 bases in between. The CDR3 DNA reads as TGTGCCAGCAGTCCGAGCAGGGGCTACTTCAATGAAAAACTGTTTTTT. This sequence encodes CASSPSRGYFNEKLFF.

The chain employs TRBV6-4 and TRBJ2-2, with 8 bases matching TRBD2. Germline loops: CDR1 MRHNA, CDR2 SNTAGT. The J segment lost 5 bases and the V segment lost 3 bases, leaving 2 bases of the junction unmatched. The length of the CDR3 is 14 residues. The CDR3 nucleotides read TGTGCCAGCAGTGAAACTAGCGGAACCGGGGAGCTGTTTTTT. It encodes CASSETSGTGELFF.

There are a few counts of this clone. The chain is built from TRBV10-1 and TRBJ2-3, with 9 bases fitting TRBD1. J lost 2 bases, V lost 3 bases, and 9 bases had no gene match. Germline values: CDR1 WNHNN, CDR2 SYGVQD (reference sequence). The length of the CDR3 is 17 residues. The CDR3 spells CASSEGSGTGNTDTQYF. For the CDR3, the DNA is TGCGCCAGCAGTGAAGGTTCCGGGACAGGGAACACAGATACGCAGTATTTT.

The CDR3 protein is CASSLPLYGYTF. CDR3 DNA: TGTGCCAGCAGCTTACCATTGTATGGCTACACCTTC. The J gene is TRBJ1-2, the V gene TRBV7-2; unclear D gene. Germline V CDR1 and CDR2: SGHTA, FQGNSA. The CDR3 totals 12 residues. The germline V and J ends were trimmed by 2 bases and 5 bases, with 6 bases remaining between them.